This T cell receptor beta chain was captured in a study of cytomegalovirus exposure and HLA in healthy donors (dated by TCRdb to about 2017). Turning to the overall study: According to a later analysis, the 120 or so validation repertoires were produced on the same platform as the approximately 690 repertoires of the first cohort. The study aimed to test whether cataloging public T cell receptors could reveal signatures of past pathogen exposure. Along with the roughly 610-subject first cohort, a separate validation cohort of over a hundred different subjects was used. To predict cytomegalovirus infection status, the study combined high-throughput TCR immunosequencing, statistical association of individual TCRs with disease status, and machine learning. The paper as a whole reports these results and caveats: Across donors, most TCR sequences were observed very rarely, whereas some public TCRs were present in many individuals. The classifier was reported to diagnose cytomegalovirus status with high specificity and sensitivity in both the original cohort and the validation cohort. In the study, around 160 TCR beta chains were listed as associated with cytomegalovirus. The authors suggested that the approach could potentially be generalized to other disease states and immunological phenotypes. All 120 or so repertoires were used to score co-occurrence in the validation cohort in a later analysis, because that analysis had no HLA typing for the cohort. In vitro tests confirmed that three of the cytomegalovirus-associated TCR beta chains recognize cytomegalovirus antigens. Of the cluster scores, approximately 95% were above 0 in a later analysis, which found that TCRs clustered in the first cohort also tended to co-occur in the 120 validation repertoires.

The CDR3 has 12 amino acids, counting the end cysteine and phenylalanine. Of the read, only the CDR3 DNA is kept; its 36 bases are in frame from base 1. Looking up the germline V gene yields CDR1 SGHDN and CDR2 FVKESK. V is cut by 1 base and J by 6 bases, and the space between the germline ends is 7 bases. The donors were included in the validation cohort of approximately 130 subjects, a group kept apart from the approximately 670-subject first cohort. The library came from the immunoSEQ multiplex PCR assay. The published analysis was carried out like this. A statistical classification framework was built to diagnose cytomegalovirus status from the catalog of TCR beta chain sequences. Here the immuneACCESS table is served through TCRdb, limited to in-frame sequences with V and J called. Missing clones are a known gap in these copies; in checked studies unresolved V genes cover under half, and the rest lacks a known reason. V and J calls and clone size are given by that table; D and trimming were obtained from the DNA. Present in this sample are about 280,000 clones, 85% to 90% of which were seen just once. In total, the top ten clones hold approximately 0.9% of the sample.

This clone occurred a few times. It has no known antigen specificity. The input lacks base qualities; no much larger clone sits a single base away. The sequencing sample was made of PBMCs. This TCR came from a woman aged 18-29 years in good health and CMV-seronegative. The V gene is TRBV14 and the J gene is TRBJ2-7, with the D segment identity uncertain. The DNA reads as follows: TGTGCCAGCAGCCAAGTCACGGGCGAGCAGTACTTC. The translation is CASSQVTGEQYF.